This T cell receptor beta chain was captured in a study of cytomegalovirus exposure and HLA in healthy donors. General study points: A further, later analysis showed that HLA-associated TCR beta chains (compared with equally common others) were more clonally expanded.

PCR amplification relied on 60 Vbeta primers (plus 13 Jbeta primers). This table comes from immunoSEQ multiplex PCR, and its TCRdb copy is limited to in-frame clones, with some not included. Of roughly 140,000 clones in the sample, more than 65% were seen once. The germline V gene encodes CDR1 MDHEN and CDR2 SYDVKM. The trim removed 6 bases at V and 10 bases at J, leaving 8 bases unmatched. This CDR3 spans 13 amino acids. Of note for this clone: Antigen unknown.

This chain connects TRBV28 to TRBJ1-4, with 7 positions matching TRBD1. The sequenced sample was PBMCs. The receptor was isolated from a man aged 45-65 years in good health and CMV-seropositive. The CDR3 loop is CASRSQGLGKLFF. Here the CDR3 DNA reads TGTGCCAGCAGGTCACAGGGGTTGGGAAAACTGTTTTTT.